Below, one T cell receptor beta chain is given with its context. Its specificity is not known. TCRdb re-called the 5' RACE reads with MiXCR, one entry per CDR3 protein. The sample contains roughly 340,000 distinct CDR3 sequences, about 28% of which appear only once. The data originate from a study of identical twins' blood T cells. Across the whole study: About 50 million reads came from 12 libraries, six alpha, six beta.

Overall study results and limits: Twins shared more top CDR3 clonotypes than unrelated donors did.

V shed 4 bases, J shed 3 bases, and the junction held 9 bases outside the gene matches. This CDR3 spans 16 amino acids. Germline V gene lookup returns CDR1 SEHNR and CDR2 FQNEAQ (reference sequence). This sequence was found in a woman aged 18 to 55 in good health. The source material was PBMCs. This chain joins TRBV7-9 and TRBJ2-3; TRBD1 aligns across 8 bases. The CDR3 DNA sequence: TGTGCCAGCAGCTCCCGACAGGGGAGGTGGACAGATACGCAGTATTTT. The encoded protein is CASSSRQGRWTDTQYF.